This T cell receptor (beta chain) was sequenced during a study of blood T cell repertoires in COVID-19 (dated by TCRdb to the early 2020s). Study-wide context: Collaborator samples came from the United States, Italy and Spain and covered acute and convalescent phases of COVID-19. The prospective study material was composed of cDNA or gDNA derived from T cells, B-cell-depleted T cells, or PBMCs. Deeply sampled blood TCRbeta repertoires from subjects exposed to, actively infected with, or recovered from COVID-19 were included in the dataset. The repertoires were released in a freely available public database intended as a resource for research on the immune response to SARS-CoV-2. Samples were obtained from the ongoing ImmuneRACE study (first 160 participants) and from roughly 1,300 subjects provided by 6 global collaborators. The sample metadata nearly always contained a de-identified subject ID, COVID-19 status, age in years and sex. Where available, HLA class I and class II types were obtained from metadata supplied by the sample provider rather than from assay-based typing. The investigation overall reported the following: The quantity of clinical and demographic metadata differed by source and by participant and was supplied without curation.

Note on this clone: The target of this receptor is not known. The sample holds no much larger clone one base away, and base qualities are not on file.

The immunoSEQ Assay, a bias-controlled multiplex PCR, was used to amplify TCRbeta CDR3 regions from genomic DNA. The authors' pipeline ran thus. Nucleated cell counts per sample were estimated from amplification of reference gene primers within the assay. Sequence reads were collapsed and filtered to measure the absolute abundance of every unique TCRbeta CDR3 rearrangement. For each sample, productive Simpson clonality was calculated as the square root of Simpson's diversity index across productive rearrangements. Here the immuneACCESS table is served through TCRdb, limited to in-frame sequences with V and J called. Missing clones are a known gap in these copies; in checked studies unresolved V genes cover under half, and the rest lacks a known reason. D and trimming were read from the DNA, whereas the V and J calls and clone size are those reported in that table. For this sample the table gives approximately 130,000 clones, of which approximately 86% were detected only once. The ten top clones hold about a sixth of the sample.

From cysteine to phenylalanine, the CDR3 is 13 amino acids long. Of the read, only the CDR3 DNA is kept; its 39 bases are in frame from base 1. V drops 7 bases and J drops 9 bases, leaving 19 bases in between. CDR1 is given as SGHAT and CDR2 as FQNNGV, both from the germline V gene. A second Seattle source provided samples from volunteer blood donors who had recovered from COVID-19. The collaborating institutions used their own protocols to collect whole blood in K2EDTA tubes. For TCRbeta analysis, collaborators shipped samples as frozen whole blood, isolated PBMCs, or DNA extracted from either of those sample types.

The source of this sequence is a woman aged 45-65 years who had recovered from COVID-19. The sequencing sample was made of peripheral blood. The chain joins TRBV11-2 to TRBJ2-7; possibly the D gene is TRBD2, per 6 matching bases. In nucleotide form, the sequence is TGTGCCAGCACAAGGGTCAGGGAGGTCCGGCAGTACTTC. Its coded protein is CASTRVREVRQYF.